This T cell receptor (beta chain) was profiled in a study of OX40 agonist ivuxolimab in advanced cancers. Study at large: Dosing consisted of intravenous ivuxolimab at 0.01 to 10 mg/kg every 2 weeks. Prior therapy, whether anti-PD-1, anti-PD-L1 or anti-CTLA-4, was allowed, and less than 45% had some.

Only in-frame clones appear in the TCRdb table, and some are missing; sequencing was by immunoSEQ multiplex PCR. The table lists tens of thousands of clones, 79% of them singletons, with 9.5% to 13% in the top ten. CDR1 and CDR2 (germline): SGDLS, YYNGEE. CDR3 length: 14 residues. Trimming left V 4 bases short and J 12 bases short, with 20 bases between. The receptor was isolated from an adult with an advanced solid tumor such as melanoma, head and neck, liver or kidney cancer. The V call is TRBV9, the J call TRBJ2-1; possibly TRBD1 for D (6 bases). Specimen: CD4+ or CD8+ T cells sorted from blood, collected in a trial of the OX40 agonist ivuxolimab. CDR3 loop: CASSQGTDRSTQFF. Here the CDR3 DNA reads TGTGCCAGCAGCCAAGGCACAGACAGGAGCACGCAGTTCTTC.